This TCR beta chain was sequenced for a study of OX40 agonist ivuxolimab in advanced cancers. Overall study context: Patients' therapy was ivuxolimab, an antibody that acts as an agonist of OX40 (CD134). Study-wide findings and caveats: CD4+ and CD8+ blood T cells expanded clonally by week 6 at 0.1 to 3.0 mg/kg. The mean number of expanded clones was higher in CD8+ T cells than in CD4+.

Generated by immunoSEQ multiplex PCR, the TCRdb table keeps only in-frame clones and is missing some. Here the sample spans tens of thousands of clones, 75% to 90% being singletons. In regard to this clone: Its antigen remains unknown.

CDR3 length: 14 residues. V lost 6 bases to trimming and J lost 7 bases; unmatched junction nucleotides: 10. The germline gives CDR1 MNHNS, CDR2 SASEGT. This TCR was sampled from an adult with an advanced solid tumor such as melanoma, head and neck, liver or kidney cancer. This sequence joins TRBV6-1 and TRBJ2-7; 9 bases are shared with TRBD1. The sample here was CD4+ or CD8+ T cells sorted from blood, taken in a trial of the OX40 agonist ivuxolimab. The CDR3, as DNA: TGTGCCAGCAGAAACAGGGACAGGGCGGGGGAGCAGTACTTC. It codes for CASRNRDRAGEQYF.